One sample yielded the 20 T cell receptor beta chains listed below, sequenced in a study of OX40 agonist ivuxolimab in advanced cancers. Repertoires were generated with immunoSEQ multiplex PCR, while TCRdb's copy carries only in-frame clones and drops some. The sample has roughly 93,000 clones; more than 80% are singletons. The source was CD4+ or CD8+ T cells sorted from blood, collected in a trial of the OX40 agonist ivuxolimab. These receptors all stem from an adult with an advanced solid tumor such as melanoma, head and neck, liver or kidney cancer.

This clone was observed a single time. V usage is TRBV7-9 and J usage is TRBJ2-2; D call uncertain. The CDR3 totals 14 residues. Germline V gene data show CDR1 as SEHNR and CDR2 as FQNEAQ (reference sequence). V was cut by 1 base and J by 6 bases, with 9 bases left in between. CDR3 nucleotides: TGTGCCAGCAGCTTAGGTTATGACGCCGGGGAGCTGTTTTTT. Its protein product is CASSLGYDAGELFF. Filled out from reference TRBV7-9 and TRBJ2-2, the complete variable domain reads DTGVSQNPRHKITKRGQNVTFRCDPISEHNRLYWYRQTLGQGPEFLTYFQNEAQLEKSRLLSDRFSAERPKGSFSTLEIQRTEQGDSAMYLCASSLGYDAGELFFGEGSRLTVL.

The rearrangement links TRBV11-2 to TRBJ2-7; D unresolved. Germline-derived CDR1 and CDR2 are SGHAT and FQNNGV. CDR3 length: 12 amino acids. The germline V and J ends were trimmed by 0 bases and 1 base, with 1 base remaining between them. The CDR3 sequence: CASSLDSYEQYF. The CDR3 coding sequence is TGTGCCAGCAGCTTAGATTCCTACGAGCAGTACTTC. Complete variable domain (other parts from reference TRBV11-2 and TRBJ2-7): EAGVAQSPRYKIIEKRQSVAFWCNPISGHATLYWYQQILGQGPKLLIQFQNNGVVDDSQLPKDRFSAERLKGVDSTLKIQPAKLEDSAVYLCASSLDSYEQYFGPGTRLTVT.

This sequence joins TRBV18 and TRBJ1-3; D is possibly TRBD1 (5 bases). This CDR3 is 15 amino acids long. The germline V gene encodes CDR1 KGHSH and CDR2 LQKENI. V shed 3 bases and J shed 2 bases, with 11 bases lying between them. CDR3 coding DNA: TGTGCCAGCTCACCGAGCGGGGGACCTGGAAACACCATATATTTT. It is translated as CASSPSGGPGNTIYF. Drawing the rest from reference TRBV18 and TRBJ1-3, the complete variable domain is NAGVMQNPRHLVRRRGQEARLRCSPMKGHSHVYWYRQLPEEGLKFMVYLQKENIIDESGMPKERFSAEFPKEGPSILRIQQVVRGDSAAYFCASSPSGGPGNTIYFGEGSWLTVV.

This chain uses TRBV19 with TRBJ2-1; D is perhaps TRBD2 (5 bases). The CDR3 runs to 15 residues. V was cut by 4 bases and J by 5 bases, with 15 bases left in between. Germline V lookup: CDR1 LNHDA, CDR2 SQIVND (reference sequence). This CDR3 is CASSRTSGSHNEQFF. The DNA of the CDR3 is TGTGCCAGTAGTAGAACTAGTGGGTCCCACAATGAGCAGTTCTTC.

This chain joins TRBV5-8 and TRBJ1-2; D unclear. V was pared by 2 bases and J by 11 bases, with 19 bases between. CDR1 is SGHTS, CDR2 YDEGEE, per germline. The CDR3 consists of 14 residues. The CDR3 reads CASSFASGVNRYTF. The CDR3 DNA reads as TGTGCCAGCAGCTTTGCGAGTGGGGTCAATCGGTACACCTTC.

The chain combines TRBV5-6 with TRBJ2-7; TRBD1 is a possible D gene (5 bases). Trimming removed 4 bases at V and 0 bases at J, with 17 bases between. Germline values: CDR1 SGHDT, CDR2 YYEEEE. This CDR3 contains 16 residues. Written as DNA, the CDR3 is TGTGCCAGCAGCGGCTGGACGGGCAGGGACTCCTACGAGCAGTACTTC. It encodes CASSGWTGRDSYEQYF.

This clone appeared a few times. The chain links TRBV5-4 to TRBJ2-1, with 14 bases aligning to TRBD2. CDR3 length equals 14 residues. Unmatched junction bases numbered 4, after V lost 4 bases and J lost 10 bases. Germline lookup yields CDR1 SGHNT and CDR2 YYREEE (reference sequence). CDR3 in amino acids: CASSGTSGGGEQFF. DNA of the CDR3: TGTGCCAGCAGCGGGACTAGCGGGGGAGGGGAGCAGTTCTTC.

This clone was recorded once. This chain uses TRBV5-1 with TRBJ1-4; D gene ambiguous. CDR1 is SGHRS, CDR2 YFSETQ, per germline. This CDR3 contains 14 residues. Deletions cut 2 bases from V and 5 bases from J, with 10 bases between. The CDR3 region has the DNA TGCGCCAGCAGCTTAAAGGACGGGAATGAAAAACTGTTTTTT. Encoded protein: CASSLKDGNEKLFF.

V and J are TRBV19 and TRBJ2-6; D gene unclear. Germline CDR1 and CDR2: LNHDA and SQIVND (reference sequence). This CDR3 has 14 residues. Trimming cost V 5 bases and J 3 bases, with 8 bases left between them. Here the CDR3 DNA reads TGTGCCAGTAGTCCGGGTGGTGGGGCCAACGTCCTGACTTTC. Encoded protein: CASSPGGGANVLTF.

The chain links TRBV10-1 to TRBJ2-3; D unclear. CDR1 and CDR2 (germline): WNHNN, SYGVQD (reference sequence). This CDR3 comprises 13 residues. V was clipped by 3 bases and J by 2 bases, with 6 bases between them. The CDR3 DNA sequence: TGCGCCAGCAGTGATCCAGCCACAGATACGCAGTATTTT. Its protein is CASSDPATDTQYF.

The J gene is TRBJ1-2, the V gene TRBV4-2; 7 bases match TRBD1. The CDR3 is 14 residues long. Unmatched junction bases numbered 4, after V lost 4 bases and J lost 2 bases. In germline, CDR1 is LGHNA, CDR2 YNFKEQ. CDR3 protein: CASSRGTANYGYTF. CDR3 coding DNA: TGTGCCAGCAGCCGTGGGACAGCGAACTATGGCTACACCTTC.

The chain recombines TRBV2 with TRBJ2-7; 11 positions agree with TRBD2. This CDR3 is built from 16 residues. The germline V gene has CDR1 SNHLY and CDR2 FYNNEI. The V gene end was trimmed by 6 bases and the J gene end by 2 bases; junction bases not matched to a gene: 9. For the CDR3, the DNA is TGTGCCAGCAGATCTAGAAATAGCGGGAGGGCCTACGAGCAGTACTTC. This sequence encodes CASRSRNSGRAYEQYF.

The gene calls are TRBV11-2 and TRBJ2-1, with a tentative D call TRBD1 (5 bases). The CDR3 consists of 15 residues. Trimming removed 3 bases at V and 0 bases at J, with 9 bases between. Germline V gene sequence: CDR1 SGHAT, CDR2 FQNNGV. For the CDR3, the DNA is TGTGCCAGCAGCTTTCAGGGCCGCTCCTACAATGAGCAGTTCTTC. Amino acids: CASSFQGRSYNEQFF.

Here the CDR3 DNA reads TGCGCCAGCAGCCGTGAGGCGGGCGGCAATGAGCAGTTCTTC. Translated, it gives CASSREAGGNEQFF. The rearrangement joins TRBV5-1 to TRBJ2-1, with D possibly TRBD2 on 5 matching bases. Germline CDR1 is SGHRS and CDR2 is YFSETQ. The CDR3 spans 14 residues. V was clipped by 4 bases and J by 6 bases, with 14 bases between them.

CDR3 region: CASSFGTPNEQYF. CDR3 coding DNA: TGCGCCAGCAGCTTCGGGACTCCAAACGAGCAGTACTTC. V and J are TRBV5-1 and TRBJ2-7, with D possibly matching TRBD2 (6 bases). CDR1 SGHRS and CDR2 YFSETQ come from the germline V gene. The CDR3 has 13 residues. V was trimmed by 2 bases and J by 5 bases, leaving 11 bases between them.

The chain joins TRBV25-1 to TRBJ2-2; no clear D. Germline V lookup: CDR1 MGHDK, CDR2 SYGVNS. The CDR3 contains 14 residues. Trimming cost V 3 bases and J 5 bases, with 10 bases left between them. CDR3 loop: CASSDPPRTGELFF. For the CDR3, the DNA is TGTGCCAGCAGTGACCCGCCGAGGACCGGGGAGCTGTTTTTT.

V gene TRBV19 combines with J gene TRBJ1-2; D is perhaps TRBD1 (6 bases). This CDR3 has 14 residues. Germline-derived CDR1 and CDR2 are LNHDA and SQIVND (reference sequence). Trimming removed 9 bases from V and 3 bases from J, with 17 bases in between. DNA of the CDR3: TGTGCCAGCAGGAACTTACAGGGAGACTATGGCTACACCTTC. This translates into CASRNLQGDYGYTF. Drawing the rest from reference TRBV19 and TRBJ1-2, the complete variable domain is DGGITQSPKYLFRKEGQNVTLSCEQNLNHDAMYWYRQDPGQGLRLIYYSQIVNDFQKGDIAEGYSVSREKKESFPLTVTSAQKNPTAFYLCASRNLQGDYGYTFGSGTRLTVV.

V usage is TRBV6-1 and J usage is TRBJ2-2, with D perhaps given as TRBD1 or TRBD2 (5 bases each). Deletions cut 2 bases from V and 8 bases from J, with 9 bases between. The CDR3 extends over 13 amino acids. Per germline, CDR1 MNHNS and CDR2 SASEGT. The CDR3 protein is CASSERRTGELFF. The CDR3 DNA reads TGTGCCAGCAGTGAAAGGAGGACAGGGGAGCTGTTTTTT.

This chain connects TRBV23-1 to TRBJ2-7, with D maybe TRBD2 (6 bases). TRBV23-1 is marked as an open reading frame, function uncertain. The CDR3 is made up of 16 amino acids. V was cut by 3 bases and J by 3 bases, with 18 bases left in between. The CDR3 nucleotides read TGCGCCAGCAGTCACCCGGGTCTCGGAGGGGACTACGAGCAGTACTTC. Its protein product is CASSHPGLGGDYEQYF.

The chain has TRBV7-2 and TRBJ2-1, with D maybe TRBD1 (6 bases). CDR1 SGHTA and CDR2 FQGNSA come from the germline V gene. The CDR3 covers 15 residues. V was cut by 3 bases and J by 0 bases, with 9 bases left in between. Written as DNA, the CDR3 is TGTGCCAGCAGCTTGGACAGTAGCTCCTACAATGAGCAGTTCTTC. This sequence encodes CASSLDSSSYNEQFF.